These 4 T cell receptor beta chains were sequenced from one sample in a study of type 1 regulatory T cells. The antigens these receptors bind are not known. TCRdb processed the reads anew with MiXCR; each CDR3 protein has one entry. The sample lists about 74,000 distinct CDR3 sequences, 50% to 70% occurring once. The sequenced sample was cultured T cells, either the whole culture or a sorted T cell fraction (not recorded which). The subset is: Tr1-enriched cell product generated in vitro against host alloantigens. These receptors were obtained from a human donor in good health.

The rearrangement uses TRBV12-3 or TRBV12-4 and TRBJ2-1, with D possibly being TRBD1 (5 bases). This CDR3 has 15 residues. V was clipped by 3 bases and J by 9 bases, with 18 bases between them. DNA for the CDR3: TGTGCCAGCAGTTTGTCAAGGGGCAGAAGGATTGAGCAGTTCTTC. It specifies CASSLSRGRRIEQFF.

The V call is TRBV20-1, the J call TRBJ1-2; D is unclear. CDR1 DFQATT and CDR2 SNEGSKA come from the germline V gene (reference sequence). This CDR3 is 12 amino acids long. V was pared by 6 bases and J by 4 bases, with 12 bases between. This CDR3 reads CSALTPIYGYTF. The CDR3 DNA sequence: TGCAGTGCGTTGACACCTATCTATGGCTACACCTTC.

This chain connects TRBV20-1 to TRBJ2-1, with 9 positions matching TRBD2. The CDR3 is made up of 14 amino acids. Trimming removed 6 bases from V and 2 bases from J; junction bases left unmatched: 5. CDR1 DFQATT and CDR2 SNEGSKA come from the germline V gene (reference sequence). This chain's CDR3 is CSASRLAAYNEQFF. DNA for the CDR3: TGCAGTGCCTCCCGACTAGCGGCCTACAATGAGCAGTTCTTC.

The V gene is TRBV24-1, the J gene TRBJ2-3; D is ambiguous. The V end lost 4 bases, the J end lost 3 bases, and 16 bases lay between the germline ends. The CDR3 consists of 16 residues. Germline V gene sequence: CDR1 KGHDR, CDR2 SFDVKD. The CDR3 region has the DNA TGTGCCACCAGTGAACCTGACATCTTTGGAACAGATACGCAGTATTTT. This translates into CATSEPDIFGTDTQYF.